This entry describes one T cell receptor (beta chain). Then a second PCR, running roughly 7 to 11 cycles, was carried out with a sample-barcoded 5' primer and a J-beta primer mix. MiXCR, applied by TCRdb to the 5' RACE reads, yields one record per CDR3 protein. Here the sample spans roughly 1,300,000 distinct CDR3 sequences, roughly 60% being singletons. Trimming removed 6 bases from V and 9 bases from J; junction bases left unmatched: 11. This CDR3 has 13 residues. Per germline, CDR1 SQVTM and CDR2 ANQGSEA. The sample is drawn from a study of blood T cells in healthy people across ages. The chain recombines TRBV29-1 with TRBJ2-1, with 7 bases matching TRBD1. The source material was blood. The sequence was obtained from a man aged 18 to 30 in good health. This CDR3 is CSVQRQGNPEQFF. CDR3 DNA: TGCAGCGTCCAAAGACAGGGTAACCCTGAGCAGTTCTTC.